Reported below is one T cell receptor (beta chain). This clonotype has a count of ten or more. Its antigen remains undetermined. No much larger clone is present one base from it, and per-base qualities are unavailable. Libraries were built with multiplex PCR. TCRdb records Illumina HiSeq 4000 as the sequencer. CDR3 regions were amplified by Arm-PCR with iRepertoire HTBI primers to construct TCR beta libraries. PCR products were gel purified before sequencing. The published analysis was carried out like this. Gene usage analysis of CDR3 amino acid clonotypes relied on the approximately 60 TRBV and 14 TRBJ segments identified across samples. Filtered high-quality paired reads were merged into contigs using COPE and FqMerger. BLAST was used to align contigs to IMGT TRBV, TRBD and TRBJ reference genes, with CDR3 defined following IMGT. Highly expanded clones were defined as clonotypes with a frequency above 0.1%. Shannon entropy served as the measure of repertoire diversity, while the Gini coefficient captured V-J evenness. A clonotype found in more than one individual was treated as public. Using fastp trimming at Q25 and MiXCR clonotype assembly, TCRdb reanalyzed the public sequencing data and kept in-frame beta chains. Each CDR3 protein gets just one entry, which takes the most common genes and DNA from the rows behind it. The V and J calls come from TCRdb's annotation, not from the publication. The sample has a few hundred thousand distinct CDR3 sequences on record, 20% to 25% of them singletons. 28% of the sample is taken by the ten largest.

This sample is drawn from a study of regulatory T cells in long-lasting Graves disease (dated by TCRdb to the early 2020s). About the study as a whole: Persistent Graves' disease meant more than 5 years of antithyroid drug treatment with TSH receptor autoantibodies that stayed positive. Persistent Graves' disease patients were compared with newly diagnosed Graves' disease patients by peripheral blood TCR sequencing and RNA sequencing. A total of around 35 samples underwent TCR sequencing: about 13 from persistent and roughly 20 from newly diagnosed Graves' disease patients. The study was conducted in China and was registered as a clinical trial. In the clinical cohort, patients with persistent Graves' disease had used antithyroid drugs for an average of roughly ten years. Findings and caveats that apply to the study as a whole: Because the primary lesion, thyroid tissue, could not be accessed, the study looked at peripheral blood alone. Compared with newly diagnosed patients, persistent Graves' disease patients had lower TCR Shannon entropy and fewer highly expanded clones, which suggests clonal expansion. Sequencing and analysis were limited to the TCR beta chain. A larger number of public clonotypes was shared among persistent patients (around 2,700) than among newly diagnosed patients (approximately 1,000). The authors acknowledged the small sample size as a limitation that may reduce accuracy. TRBV28, TRBJ1-2 and TRBJ2-5 were preferentially used in persistent disease, while TRBV20-1 and TRBJ2-1 were favored in newly diagnosed disease.

The CDR3 runs 17 amino acids, cysteine and phenylalanine included. Kept here is only the CDR3 DNA, which spans 51 bases and is read in frame from base 1. CDR1 and CDR2 are drawn from the germline V gene: MDHEN, SYDVKM. Compared with germline, V lacks 0 bases and J lacks 3 bases; bases without a gene match: 10. The time point label of this sample denotes: persistent/refractory GD, antithyroid drugs over 5 years with positive TRAb. For both TCR sequencing and RNA sequencing, RNA was extracted from PBMCs using TRIzol. The diagnosis of Graves' disease was made according to American Thyroid Association guidelines. Patients were recruited from an endocrinology department in Xi'an, China. From each patient, 8 to 10 milliliters of peripheral blood was collected into an EDTA anticoagulant tube. PBMCs were isolated by Ficoll Paque Plus density gradient separation without further T cell sorting. An Agilent 2100 Bioanalyzer and agarose gel were used to check RNA quality, while a NanoDrop 2000 measured RNA concentration.

The sequence derives from a woman in her forties with Graves disease. Donor details come from another sample of the same person, matched by shared clones. The sequence joins TRBV28 to TRBJ2-7, with TRBD1 identical over 8 junction bases. The starting material was peripheral blood mononuclear cells (PBMCs), obtained when the disease was refractory, from a patient treated with antithyroid drugs. The CDR3 reads CASSLWAEGQVSYEQYF. The nucleotides read TGTGCCAGCAGTTTATGGGCGGAGGGACAGGTGAGCTACGAGCAGTACTTC.